These 28 T cell receptor beta chains were sequenced from one sample in a study of post-analysis software for immune sequencing data. Study results and caveats: A handful of TRBV segments were more frequent in patients than controls; TRBV5-6, TRBV5-1 and TRBV20-1 belonged to this group.

No antigens are known for them. Unique molecular identifiers featured in each of the TCR beta cDNA libraries. Each CDR3 protein gets one entry after TCRdb re-called the PCR reads with MiXCR. The repertoire has around 400,000 distinct CDR3 sequences, about 40% of them found once; the top ten carry approximately 7.1%. Material: blood. These receptor sequences come from a girl aged 2 to 9 with multiple sclerosis.

The chain couples TRBV6-6 to TRBJ1-2; 9 bases map to TRBD1. Germline-derived CDR1 and CDR2 are MNHNY and SVGAGI (reference sequence). The V gene end was trimmed by 2 bases and the J gene end by 10 bases; junction bases not matched to a gene: 8. This CDR3 is built from 14 residues. Here the CDR3 reads CASSYTGGAGDYTF. In nucleotides, the CDR3 is TGTGCCAGCAGTTACACAGGGGGCGCGGGGGACTACACCTTC.

The sample holds a few counts of this clonotype. The V call is TRBV6-5, the J call TRBJ2-7, with D possibly being TRBD1 (5 bases). Germline V lookup: CDR1 MNHEY, CDR2 SVGAGI. Trimming removed 4 bases from V and 3 bases from J, with 10 bases in between. The CDR3 covers 13 residues. This chain's CDR3 is CASSSDRNYEQYF. CDR3 nucleotides: TGTGCCAGCAGTTCAGACAGAAACTACGAGCAGTACTTC.

This clonotype was counted a few times. The V gene is TRBV2, the J gene TRBJ1-2; D gene ambiguous. The CDR3 runs 12 residues. Per germline, CDR1 SNHLY and CDR2 FYNNEI. V was cut by 7 bases and J by 2 bases, with 8 bases left in between. The CDR3 nucleotides read TGTGCCAGCATCCACGAGAACTATGGCTACACCTTC. It translates to CASIHENYGYTF.

This clonotype was seen only once. This chain joins TRBV7-9 and TRBJ1-2; no definite D call. The CDR3 length is 15 residues. Germline CDR1 reads SEHNR; CDR2 reads FQNEAQ (reference sequence). V shed 5 bases and J shed 0 bases, with 13 bases lying between them. The CDR3 here is CASSGVANANYGYTF. CDR3 nucleotide sequence: TGTGCCAGCAGCGGTGTAGCCAACGCTAACTATGGCTACACCTTC. The whole variable domain, filled in from reference TRBV7-9 and TRBJ1-2, reads DTGVSQNPRHKITKRGQNVTFRCDPISEHNRLYWYRQTLGQGPEFLTYFQNEAQLEKSRLLSDRFSAERPKGSFSTLEIQRTEQGDSAMYLCASSGVANANYGYTFGSGTRLTVV.

The rearrangement joins TRBV6-5 to TRBJ2-7; D assignment may be TRBD1 or TRBD2 (5 bases each). Trimming left V 2 bases short and J 2 bases short, with 19 bases between. Looked up from germline, CDR1 is MNHEY and CDR2 is SVGAGI. The CDR3 covers 17 residues. The CDR3: CASSYAGTELIPYEQYF. The CDR3 DNA reads TGTGCCAGCAGTTACGCCGGGACGGAGCTTATTCCCTACGAGCAGTACTTC.

The V and J genes are TRBV6-6 and TRBJ2-1, with D maybe TRBD2 (5 bases). From germline, CDR1 is MNHNY and CDR2 SVGAGI (reference sequence). The CDR3 is made up of 13 amino acids. V was trimmed by 6 bases and J by 5 bases, leaving 11 bases between them. CDR3 sequence (DNA): TGTGCCAGCAGACCGGGGTTGCACAATGAGCAGTTCTTC. This gives the protein CASRPGLHNEQFF.

This clonotype is labeled medium-sized. The rearrangement joins TRBV12-3 or TRBV12-4 to TRBJ2-1; perhaps TRBD2 as D (6 bases). Trimming shortened V by 3 bases and J by 4 bases, and 13 bases separated the two germline ends. The CDR3 runs to 15 residues. CDR3 sequence reads: CASSLDGSRYNEQFF. For the CDR3, the DNA is TGTGCCAGCAGTTTGGACGGGAGCAGGTACAATGAGCAGTTCTTC.

This sequence joins TRBV2 and TRBJ2-3; possibly TRBD1 for D (6 bases). Trimming cost V 6 bases and J 0 bases, with 10 bases left between them. From germline, CDR1 is SNHLY and CDR2 FYNNEI. This CDR3 region has 14 residues. This CDR3 is CASRRTVSTDTQYF. In nucleotides, the CDR3 is TGTGCCAGCAGACGGACAGTTAGCACAGATACGCAGTATTTT.

In this sample, this clonotype turned up a few times. The chain uses TRBV29-1 and TRBJ2-7; no firm D call. V shed 4 bases and J shed 0 bases, with 10 bases lying between them. This CDR3 has 13 residues. Per the germline V gene, CDR1 is SQVTM and CDR2 is ANQGSEA. CDR3 sequence: CSVVDVDSYEQYF. The CDR3 DNA follows: TGCAGCGTTGTGGACGTGGACTCCTACGAGCAGTACTTC.

This sequence joins TRBV4-1 and TRBJ2-2, with TRBD1 as a possible D gene (6 bases). Germline V lookup: CDR1 MGHRA, CDR2 YSYEKL. The CDR3 runs to 15 residues. The V end lost 4 bases, the J end lost 7 bases, and 16 bases lay between the germline ends. The CDR3 nucleotides read TGCGCCAGCAGCCTTCGTACCGGACAGCTCGGGGAGCTGTTTTTT. Translated: CASSLRTGQLGELFF.

The chain joins TRBV29-1 to TRBJ1-1; D gene ambiguous. Germline CDR1 is SQVTM and CDR2 is ANQGSEA. This CDR3 comprises 10 residues. Between the trimmed V and J ends, which lost 4 bases and 4 bases, there was a span of 4 bases. The CDR3 sequence: CSVGITEAFF. CDR3 bases: TGCAGCGTTGGGATCACTGAAGCTTTCTTT.

This clonotype showed up just a few times. The chain recombines TRBV20-1 with TRBJ1-6; 7 nucleotides match TRBD1. Trimming at V came to 3 bases and at J to 3 bases, leaving 2 bases not matched to a gene. Germline CDR1 DFQATT, CDR2 SNEGSKA (reference sequence). This CDR3 spans 14 amino acids. The CDR3 region is CSARGTVYNSPLHF. CDR3 in DNA: TGCAGTGCTAGGGGGACAGTCTATAATTCACCCCTCCACTTT.

This chain connects TRBV6-2 or TRBV6-3 to TRBJ1-1, with D unresolved. The germline V gene encodes CDR1 MNHEY and CDR2 SVGEGT. This CDR3 is built from 14 residues. V was pared by 6 bases and J by 1 base, with 12 bases between. The CDR3 DNA follows: TGTGCCAGCAGCAGATTTTGGGGGAACACTGAAGCTTTCTTT. Its translation is CASSRFWGNTEAFF.

CDR3 loop: CASSSARMNTEAFF. DNA of the CDR3: TGTGCCAGCAGTTCCGCTCGTATGAACACTGAAGCTTTCTTT. V and J are TRBV27 and TRBJ1-1; D unresolved. The V end was cut by 4 bases, the J end by 0 bases, with 9 bases between. The CDR3 extends over 14 amino acids. Per germline, CDR1 MNHEY and CDR2 SMNVEV (reference sequence).

The chain combines TRBV5-6 with TRBJ2-7, with a possible D match to TRBD2 (6 bases). The CDR3 runs to 14 residues. The V gene's germline CDR1 is SGHDT and CDR2 YYEEEE. The V end was cut by 6 bases, the J end by 3 bases, with 16 bases between. Written as DNA, the CDR3 is TGTGCCAGCAACTCTCCGCTAGCGCACTACGAGCAGTACTTC. Encoded protein: CASNSPLAHYEQYF.

The CDR3 region is CASSTQDGSSYNSPLHF. CDR3 bases: TGCGCCAGCAGCACCCAGGACGGAAGCTCCTATAATTCACCCCTCCACTTT. V is TRBV5-1 and J is TRBJ1-6, with D unresolved. Per germline, CDR1 SGHRS and CDR2 YFSETQ. V was clipped by 4 bases and J by 0 bases, with 14 bases between them. The CDR3 spans 17 residues.

The chain is built from TRBV12-3 or TRBV12-4 and TRBJ2-5; 9 nucleotides match TRBD2. The CDR3 totals 15 residues. V lost 6 bases, J lost 11 bases, and 16 bases stayed unmatched. In nucleotides, the CDR3 is TGTGCCAGCAGCCCCTTAGCGGGAGCCTGGAATGAGCAGTACTTC. Its protein product is CASSPLAGAWNEQYF.

This clonotype has more than one count but fewer than ten. V usage is TRBV29-1 and J usage is TRBJ1-2; TRBD1 matches 10 bases. The CDR3 consists of 13 residues. Germline assignment: CDR1 SQVTM and CDR2 ANQGSEA. This CDR3 is CSSGTGANYGYTF. The CDR3 DNA sequence: TGCAGTTCCGGGACAGGGGCCAACTATGGCTACACCTTC.

Comment on this clonotype: One end of the junction varies from germline; a read error may be responsible. The chain employs TRBV29-1 and TRBJ1-1, with D unresolved. The germline V gene encodes CDR1 SQVTM and CDR2 ANQGSEA. The CDR3 is 14 residues long. The CDR3, as DNA: TGCAGCGTTCGTATGGGATCCATGAACGCTGAAGCTTTCTTT. It codes for CSVRMGSMNAEAFF.

The chain has TRBV20-1 and TRBJ1-3, with 9 bases matching TRBD1. This CDR3 is 16 amino acids long. The V gene's germline CDR1 is DFQATT and CDR2 SNEGSKA (reference sequence). The DNA of the CDR3 is TGCAGCGCAATTCAAACAGGGGGCCTCTCTGGAAACACCATATATTTT. It specifies CSAIQTGGLSGNTIYF.

Only a few counts were recorded for this clonotype. The chain carries TRBV12-3 or TRBV12-4 and TRBJ1-5, with no clear D. The CDR3 length is 15 residues. V shed 3 bases and J shed 4 bases, with 13 bases lying between them. The CDR3, as DNA: TGTGCCAGCAGTTTCTCTTCAGCTATAAATCAGCCCCAGCATTTT. As protein: CASSFSSAINQPQHF.

The chain is built from TRBV28 and TRBJ2-7, with TRBD1 matching over 9 bases. The CDR3 covers 17 residues. Trimming removed 6 bases from V and 3 bases from J; junction bases left unmatched: 15. CDR1 is MDHEN, CDR2 SYDVKM, per germline. The DNA of the CDR3 is TGTGCCAGCAGCCTTCCCCCGAGGACAGGGGAAGGCTACGAGCAGTACTTC. This sequence encodes CASSLPPRTGEGYEQYF.

The chain has TRBV27 and TRBJ2-7; perhaps D is TRBD1 or TRBD2 (5 bases each). The germline V gene encodes CDR1 MNHEY and CDR2 SMNVEV (reference sequence). The V gene lost 2 bases and the J gene lost 3 bases, with 14 bases spanning the gap. The CDR3 covers 15 residues. Here the CDR3 reads CASSLVGDLIYEQYF. As DNA, the CDR3 is TGTGCCAGCAGTTTAGTGGGGGACCTGATCTACGAGCAGTACTTC.

The sample holds a few counts of this clonotype. The chain couples TRBV5-1 to TRBJ1-4; 9 bases align to TRBD1. With 4 bases clipped from V and 5 bases from J, the junction kept 6 bases outside the gene matches. CDR1 and CDR2 from the germline V gene are SGHRS and YFSETQ. The CDR3 sequence is 15 residues long. The CDR3 here is CASSPQGTGNEKLFF. CDR3 DNA sequence: TGCGCCAGCAGCCCTCAAGGGACAGGGAATGAAAAACTGTTTTTT. Drawing the rest from reference TRBV5-1 and TRBJ1-4, the complete variable domain is KAGVTQTPRYLIKTRGQQVTLSCSPISGHRSVSWYQQTPGQGLQFLFEYFSETQRNKGNFPGRFSGRQFSNSRSEMNVSTLELGDSALYLCASSPQGTGNEKLFFGSGTQLSVL.

About this clonotype itself: A much larger clone is a single base away; this may be a read error. The gene calls are TRBV6-5 and TRBJ2-5; 10 nucleotides agree with TRBD2. The germline V gene encodes CDR1 MNHEY and CDR2 SVGAGI. J was trimmed by 3 bases and V by 8 bases; bases with no gene match: 12. CDR3 length equals 16 residues. The CDR3 DNA is TGTGCCAGCCGTGCACCCCGGACTAGCGGAAAAGAGACCCAGTACTTC. Protein product: CASRAPRTSGKETQYF.

As for this clonotype: Since a much larger clone is just one base distant, this may be a read error. In nucleotides, the CDR3 is TGTGCCGGCAGTGCCAGGGCAAACACCGGGGAGCTGTTTTTT. Translating gives CAGSARANTGELFF. The chain uses TRBV2 and TRBJ2-2, with a weak D call TRBD1 (5 bases). The CDR3 contains 14 residues. The germline V gene encodes CDR1 SNHLY and CDR2 FYNNEI.

The chain is built from TRBV7-2 and TRBJ2-7; D may be TRBD2 (6 bases). Germline CDR1 reads SGHTA; CDR2 reads FQGNSA. This CDR3 contains 15 residues. V dropped 3 bases and J dropped 7 bases, with 19 bases sitting between them. The chain's CDR3 is CASSLGLYDGSEQYF. Here the CDR3 DNA reads TGTGCCAGCAGCTTGGGACTGTACGACGGGAGTGAGCAGTACTTC.

The V call is TRBV7-3, the J call TRBJ1-1; possibly TRBD1 for D (5 bases). Trimming took off 6 bases at V and 2 bases at J, with 13 bases between the two ends. The length of the CDR3 is 14 residues. The germline V gene has CDR1 SGHTA and CDR2 FQGTGA. CDR3 in amino acids: CASSPGGENTEAFF. CDR3 in DNA: TGTGCCAGCAGTCCCGGGGGGGAAAACACTGAAGCTTTCTTT.